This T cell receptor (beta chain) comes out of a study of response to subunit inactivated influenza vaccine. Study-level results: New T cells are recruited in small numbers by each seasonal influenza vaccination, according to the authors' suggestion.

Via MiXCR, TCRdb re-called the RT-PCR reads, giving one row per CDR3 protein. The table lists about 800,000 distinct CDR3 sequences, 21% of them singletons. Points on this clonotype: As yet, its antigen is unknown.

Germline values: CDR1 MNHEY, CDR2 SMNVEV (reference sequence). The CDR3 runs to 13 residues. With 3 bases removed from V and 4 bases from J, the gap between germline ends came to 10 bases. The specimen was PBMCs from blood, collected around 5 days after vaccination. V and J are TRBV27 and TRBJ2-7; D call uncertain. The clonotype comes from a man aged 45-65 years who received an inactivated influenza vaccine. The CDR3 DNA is TGTGCCAGCAGTTTCCGGGTGGGGTACGAGCAGTACTTC. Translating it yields CASSFRVGYEQYF.